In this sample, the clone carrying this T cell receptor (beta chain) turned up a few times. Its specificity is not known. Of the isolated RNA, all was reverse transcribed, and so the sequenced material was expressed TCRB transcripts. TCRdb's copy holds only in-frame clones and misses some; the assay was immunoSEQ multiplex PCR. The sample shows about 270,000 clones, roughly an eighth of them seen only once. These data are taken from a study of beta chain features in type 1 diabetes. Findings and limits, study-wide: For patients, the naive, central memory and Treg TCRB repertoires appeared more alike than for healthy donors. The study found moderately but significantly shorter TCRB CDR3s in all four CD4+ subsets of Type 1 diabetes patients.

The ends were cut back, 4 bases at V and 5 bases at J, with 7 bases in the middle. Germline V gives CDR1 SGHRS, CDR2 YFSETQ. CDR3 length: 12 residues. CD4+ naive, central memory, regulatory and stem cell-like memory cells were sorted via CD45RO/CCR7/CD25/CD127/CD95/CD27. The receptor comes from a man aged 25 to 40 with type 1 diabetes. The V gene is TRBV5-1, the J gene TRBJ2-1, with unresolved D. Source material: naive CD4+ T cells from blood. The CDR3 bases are TGCGCCAGCAGCCGGGTGAACAATGAGCAGTTCTTC. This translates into CASSRVNNEQFF.